Listed here are 28 T cell receptor beta chains from one sample, sequenced in a study of blood T cell repertoires in COVID-19. The data were produced by immunoSEQ multiplex PCR, yet TCRdb's version contains in-frame clones alone and is incomplete. The sample lists around 170,000 clones; roughly 77% were seen once. Sequenced material: peripheral blood. These receptors came from a man between 65 and 79 years old with active or convalescent COVID-19.

V usage is TRBV19 and J usage is TRBJ1-1; TRBD1 matches at 9 bases. Germline V gene lookup returns CDR1 LNHDA and CDR2 SQIVND (reference sequence). After removal of 5 bases from V and 1 base from J, the junction contained 2 bases not matched to a gene. The CDR3 covers 14 residues. CDR3 bases: TGTGCCAGTAGTCTACAGGGGGCGAACACTGAAGCTTTCTTT. Protein product: CASSLQGANTEAFF.

The chain employs TRBV9 and TRBJ2-5; 9 bases match TRBD2. CDR3 length: 16 amino acids. Germline-derived CDR1 and CDR2 are SGDLS and YYNGEE. V shed 0 bases and J 1 base; nucleotides not matched to a gene: 4. The CDR3 DNA is TGTGCCAGCAGCGTAGGGGCTAGCGGGACCCAAGAGACCCAGTACTTC. Amino acid sequence: CASSVGASGTQETQYF.

The CDR3 DNA reads as TGTGCCAGCAGCTTAGGGTTAGCTAATGAAAAACTGTTTTTT. Protein: CASSLGLANEKLFF. V gene TRBV7-2 combines with J gene TRBJ1-4; D unclear. V shed 1 base and J shed 3 bases, with 6 bases lying between them. The V gene's germline CDR1 is SGHTA and CDR2 FQGNSA. The CDR3 is made up of 14 amino acids.

The J gene is TRBJ1-5, the V gene TRBV10-2; D gene unclear. CDR1 WSHSY and CDR2 SAAADI come from the germline V gene. V lost 6 bases, J lost 6 bases, and 12 bases lay in between. CDR3 length: 13 amino acids. CDR3 nucleotide sequence: TGCGCCAGCAGCGGGGTCCCGGGTCAGCCCCAGCATTTT. Protein: CASSGVPGQPQHF.

The V gene is TRBV5-5, the J gene TRBJ1-1; 7 nucleotides align to TRBD1. Losses at the gene ends were 4 bases for V and 3 bases for J; bases not matched to a gene: 6. Germline CDR1 is SGHKS and CDR2 is YYEKEE (reference sequence). The CDR3 extends over 14 amino acids. CDR3 sequence reads: CASSLGQEYTEAFF. CDR3 in DNA: TGTGCCAGCAGCCTCGGACAGGAGTACACTGAAGCTTTCTTT.

The chain employs TRBV3-1 (or the pseudogene TRBV3-2) and TRBJ2-3; D remains unclear. Deletions cut 0 bases from V and 2 bases from J, with 6 bases between. CDR1 and CDR2 from the germline V gene are LGHDT and YNNKEL (reference sequence). The CDR3 totals 14 residues. Here the CDR3 DNA reads TGTGCCAGCAGCCAAGAATCTAACACAGATACGCAGTATTTT. It is translated as CASSQESNTDTQYF.

The V and J genes are TRBV9 and TRBJ2-1; 8 bases line up with TRBD2. The CDR3 consists of 19 residues. The V and J ends lost 0 bases and 3 bases, in that order; junction bases with no gene match: 14. Germline-derived CDR1 and CDR2 are SGDLS and YYNGEE. CDR3: CASSVDSEGAGARYNEQFF. CDR3 DNA sequence: TGTGCCAGCAGCGTAGACTCAGAGGGAGCGGGGGCTCGCTACAATGAGCAGTTCTTC.

There are a few counts of this clone. V usage is TRBV7-6 and J usage is TRBJ2-3; 7 nucleotides align to TRBD2. The germline gives CDR1 SGHVS, CDR2 FNYEAQ. The CDR3 contains 16 residues. Losses at the gene ends were 4 bases for V and 5 bases for J; bases not matched to a gene: 12. The DNA of the CDR3 is TGTGCCAGCAGCTGGGGACTATCAGGGACGGAAGATACGCAGTATTTT. Residues: CASSWGLSGTEDTQYF.

CDR3: CASSAPGQGSLGYTF. The CDR3, as DNA: TGTGCCAGCAGCGCTCCGGGACAGGGGTCCCTTGGCTACACCTTC. The chain couples TRBV6-2 or TRBV6-3 to TRBJ1-2; 10 bases are shared with TRBD1. The J segment lost 7 bases and the V segment lost 6 bases, leaving 11 bases of the junction unmatched. There are 15 residues in the CDR3. The germline gives CDR1 MNHEY, CDR2 SVGEGT.

This clone was counted once. The rearrangement uses TRBV5-1 and TRBJ2-2; 10 nucleotides match TRBD2. Trimming at V came to 4 bases and at J to 1 base, leaving 4 bases not matched to a gene. The CDR3 consists of 16 residues. Per germline, CDR1 SGHRS and CDR2 YFSETQ. The chain's CDR3 is CASSPGLAVNTGELFF. The CDR3 nucleotides read TGCGCCAGCAGCCCAGGACTAGCGGTGAACACCGGGGAGCTGTTTTTT.

This clone was picked up many times. The chain combines TRBV7-6 with TRBJ1-5; D unresolved. The germline V gene encodes CDR1 SGHVS and CDR2 FNYEAQ. Trimming pared 1 base from V and 9 bases from J, leaving 19 bases between. The CDR3 length is 16 residues. CDR3 DNA: TGTGCCAGCAGCTTAGGACGGAGCCTGTTAATCATGCCCCAGCATTTT. Protein product: CASSLGRSLLIMPQHF.

V usage is TRBV9 and J usage is TRBJ2-3; weak D call: TRBD2 (6 bases). CDR3 size: 16 residues. Trimming took 2 bases from V and 0 from J, leaving 13 bases between them. The germline CDR1 and CDR2 sequences are SGDLS and YYNGEE. The CDR3 sequence is CASSVGGSTSTDTQYF. Here the CDR3 DNA reads TGTGCCAGCAGCGTGGGGGGAAGTACTAGCACAGATACGCAGTATTTT. Full variable domain (missing parts from reference TRBV9 and TRBJ2-3): DSGVTQTPKHLITATGQRVTLRCSPRSGDLSVYWYQQSLDQGLQFLIQYYNGEERAKGNILERFSAQQFPDLHSELNLSSLELGDSALYFCASSVGGSTSTDTQYFGPGTRLTVL.

This clone was found a few times. V is TRBV7-8 and J is TRBJ1-2, with 7 positions matching TRBD1. Germline V lookup: CDR1 SGHVS, CDR2 FQNEAQ. This CDR3 has 14 amino acids. Losses at the gene ends were 5 bases for V and 2 bases for J; bases not matched to a gene: 5. The CDR3 bases are TGTGCCAGCAGCCCCCGGGACAGAAACTATGGCTACACCTTC. Amino acid sequence: CASSPRDRNYGYTF.

The chain couples TRBV5-6 to TRBJ1-1, with 8 bases identical to TRBD1. CDR1 and CDR2 (germline): SGHDT, YYEEEE. Trimming at V came to 3 bases and at J to 3 bases, leaving 10 bases not matched to a gene. There are 16 residues in the CDR3. The CDR3 DNA sequence: TGTGCCAGCAGCTCGACAGGGGTCTCTATAGACACTGAAGCTTTCTTT. Protein sequence: CASSSTGVSIDTEAFF.

The chain joins TRBV29-1 to TRBJ2-3, with a weak D call TRBD1 (5 bases). The germline V gene has CDR1 SQVTM and CDR2 ANQGSEA. Trimming removed 5 bases at V and 0 bases at J, with 15 bases between. The length of the CDR3 is 15 residues. The CDR3 sequence: CSVYMTASSTDTQYF. The CDR3 DNA follows: TGCAGCGTTTACATGACAGCCTCTAGCACAGATACGCAGTATTTT.

CDR3 loop: CASSQDRSSTEAFF. For the CDR3, the DNA is TGTGCCAGCAGTCAGGACAGGTCCTCCACTGAAGCTTTCTTT. The gene calls are TRBV6-5 and TRBJ1-1, with 7 positions matching TRBD1. CDR3 size: 14 residues. J was trimmed by 4 bases and V by 5 bases; bases with no gene match: 7. Germline lookup yields CDR1 MNHEY and CDR2 SVGAGI.

The rearrangement links TRBV7-9 to TRBJ2-1; D remains ambiguous. The V and J ends lost 2 bases and 14 bases respectively, with 10 bases between them. The CDR3 covers 11 residues. Germline CDR1 is SEHNR and CDR2 is FQNEAQ (reference sequence). The CDR3 region is CASSLSTFKFF. CDR3 bases: TGTGCCAGCAGCTTATCAACTTTTAAGTTCTTC. The full variable domain, with the rest looked up from reference TRBV7-9 and TRBJ2-1, is DTGVSQNPRHKITKRGQNVTFRCDPISEHNRLYWYRQTLGQGPEFLTYFQNEAQLEKSRLLSDRFSAERPKGSFSTLEIQRTEQGDSAMYLCASSLSTFKFFGPGTRLTVL.

V usage is TRBV12-3 or TRBV12-4 and J usage is TRBJ1-2; no clear D gene. V shed 6 bases and J shed 8 bases, with 16 bases lying between them. The CDR3 extends over 13 amino acids. The CDR3 loop reads CASSRHAAGGYTF. DNA of the CDR3: TGTGCCAGCAGCCGACACGCTGCGGGGGGCTACACCTTC.

This clone has just a few counts. The chain has TRBV6-5 and TRBJ2-1; TRBD2 matches at 7 bases. Germline V gene lookup returns CDR1 MNHEY and CDR2 SVGAGI. There are 13 residues in the CDR3. With 6 bases clipped from V and 10 bases from J, the junction kept 9 bases outside the gene matches. Written as DNA, the CDR3 is TGTGCCAGCAGCCCGGGGACTAATCAAGAGCAGTTCTTC. This gives the protein CASSPGTNQEQFF.

The gene calls are TRBV7-2 and TRBJ1-2; no clear D. Germline loops: CDR1 SGHTA, CDR2 FQGNSA. Trimming left V 1 base short and J 0 bases short, with 9 bases between. This CDR3 spans 15 amino acids. CDR3 residues: CASSLERYSNYGYTF. Written as DNA, the CDR3 is TGTGCCAGCAGCTTAGAACGATACTCTAACTATGGCTACACCTTC.

This chain connects TRBV5-6 to TRBJ1-2; tentatively, D is TRBD1 (5 bases). The CDR3 is made up of 14 amino acids. The germline V gene encodes CDR1 SGHDT and CDR2 YYEEEE. The ends were cut back, 0 bases at V and 3 bases at J, with 9 bases in the middle. For the CDR3, the DNA is TGTGCCAGCAGCTTGGACGCGGGGGACTATGGCTACACCTTC. Translation gives CASSLDAGDYGYTF.

The chain combines TRBV7-2 with TRBJ2-5; unclear D gene. The V and J ends lost 3 bases and 6 bases respectively, with 5 bases between them. The germline V gene encodes CDR1 SGHTA and CDR2 FQGNSA. The CDR3 extends over 11 amino acids. CDR3 nucleotide sequence: TGTGCCAGCAGCTTCAGGCAGACCCAGTACTTC. Its translation: CASSFRQTQYF.

The chain combines TRBV6-5 with TRBJ1-2; D ambiguous. Germline V gene data show CDR1 as MNHEY and CDR2 as SVGAGI. This CDR3 has 12 amino acids. V lost 5 bases and J lost 2, with 6 bases in between. In DNA, the CDR3 is TGTGCCAGCAGTCGACTAAACTATGGCTACACCTTC. Protein: CASSRLNYGYTF.

The CDR3: CASSPSDILNYGYTF. CDR3 sequence (DNA): TGTGCCAGCAGCCCCTCTGACATACTTAACTATGGCTACACCTTC. This sequence joins TRBV4-2 and TRBJ1-2; no clear D gene. CDR1 is LGHNA, CDR2 YNFKEQ, per germline. The V gene lost 4 bases and the J gene lost 1 base, with 13 bases spanning the gap. CDR3 size: 15 residues.

With respect to this clone: Other DNA variants within this sample encode the same CDR3. This chain uses TRBV5-1 with TRBJ1-2; D possibly corresponds to TRBD1 (5 bases). Germline values: CDR1 SGHRS, CDR2 YFSETQ. Trimming took off 3 bases at V and 2 bases at J, with 8 bases between the two ends. This CDR3 comprises 13 residues. CDR3 residues: CASSSTENYGYTF. The CDR3 DNA reads as TGCGCCAGCAGCTCGACAGAGAACTATGGCTACACCTTC.

CDR3 in amino acids: CASSFPQYQPQHF. The CDR3, as DNA: TGTGCCAGCAGTTTCCCCCAATATCAGCCCCAGCATTTT. The chain carries TRBV28 and TRBJ1-5; D call uncertain. V was shortened by 3 bases and J by 5 bases, with 8 bases between the two germline ends. The CDR3 spans 13 residues. The germline V gene encodes CDR1 MDHEN and CDR2 SYDVKM.

This chain connects TRBV5-1 to TRBJ2-1; D gene unclear. Trimming removed 0 bases from V and 6 bases from J, with 13 bases in between. Germline V gene data show CDR1 as SGHRS and CDR2 as YFSETQ. The CDR3 extends over 15 amino acids. CDR3 in DNA: TGCGCCAGCAGCTTGGACAGTTTCGACATCAATGAGCAGTTCTTC. It yields the protein CASSLDSFDINEQFF.

V gene TRBV7-6 combines with J gene TRBJ2-1, with TRBD2 as a possible D gene (6 bases). CDR1 is SGHVS, CDR2 FNYEAQ, per germline. The CDR3 sequence is 14 residues long. The germline V and J ends were trimmed by 3 bases and 0 bases, with 6 bases remaining between them. The CDR3 loop reads CASSLGGSYNEQFF. Written as DNA, the CDR3 is TGTGCCAGCAGCTTGGGGGGCTCCTACAATGAGCAGTTCTTC.